This T cell receptor beta chain stems from a study of CD8 T cells in Susac syndrome. On this clonotype: Its antigen is still unknown.

V lost 5 bases and J 4 bases, leaving 9 bases between the germline ends. CDR3 length: 13 residues. CDR1 and CDR2 from the germline V gene are SQVTM and ANQGSEA. Study findings and constraints: By the study's own acknowledgment, its TCR sequencing and HLA analysis included relatively few individuals.

Random hexamers were used to reverse transcribe about 0.45 to 1 ug of RNA. TCRdb re-derived calls from the immunoSEQ multiplex PCR reads in MiXCR, one entry per CDR3 protein. The table records some 48,000 distinct CDR3 sequences, about 92% of them present only once. The material sequenced was CD8+ T cells from PBMCs. The source is a human donor in good health. The chain joins TRBV29-1 to TRBJ2-6; D is ambiguous. Here the CDR3 reads CSVPRAGANVLTF. As DNA, the CDR3 is TGCAGCGTTCCTAGGGCCGGGGCCAACGTCCTGACTTTC. Variable domain in full (rest from reference TRBV29-1 and TRBJ2-6): SAVISQKPSRDICQRGTSLTIQCQVDSQVTMMFWYRQQPGQSLTLIATANQGSEATYESGFVIDKFPISRPNLTFSTLTVSNMSPEDSSIYLCSVPRAGANVLTFGAGSRLTVL.